The rows below give T cell receptor beta chains drawn from one sample of a study of vaccination effects on CD4 cells after COVID-19. No antigen has been assigned to these receptors. Profiled with immunoSEQ multiplex PCR; TCRdb holds only in-frame clones, not every one. The top ten hold about 16% of the sample, which has roughly 20,000 clones, 70% to 80% seen once. Sequencing was performed on CD4+ T cells from PBMCs cultured with HCoV-229E spike peptides, taken before COVID-19 vaccination. These receptors originate from a human donor who received a COVID-19 vaccine. Each CDR3 is given with its conserved first and last residue. D genes are given only for firm matches. Expanded clones get a size class; other rows say once, few or many, or leave the size out.

>TRBV10-2|few|11|NA|TRBJ2-1
TGCGCCGCAGACCTAGGCGATGAGCAGTTCTTC
CAADLGDEQFF
>TRBV6-5|NA|11|NA|TRBJ1-4
TGTGCCAGCGCCAGGGCATGGGAACTGTTTTTT
CASARAWELFF
>TRBV27|NA|17|NA|TRBJ2-7
TGTGCCAGCAGTACCACTTGGGGCCCCCTGAGCCTTTACGAGCAGTACTTC
CASSTTWGPLSLYEQYF
>TRBV12-5|NA|12|NA|TRBJ2-2
TGTGCTAGTGGTTGGTTGCGCGGGGAGCTGTTTTTT
CASGWLRGELFF
>TRBV5-1|NA|15|TRBD2|TRBJ2-5
TGCGCCAGCAGCGACACTAGCGGGAAATGGGAGACCCAGTACTTC
CASSDTSGKWETQYF
>TRBV6-5|NA|15|NA|TRBJ2-7
TGTGCCAGCAGTTACTATCTCGACAGCTCCTACGAGCAGTACTTC
CASSYYLDSSYEQYF
>TRBV28|few|15|TRBD2|TRBJ2-7
TGTGCCAGCAGTTTAGGCGGGGGAGGTTCCTACGAGCAGTACTTC
CASSLGGGGSYEQYF
>TRBV4-1|NA|15|TRBD2|TRBJ2-3
TGCGCCAGCAGCCAAGTGGGACTAGCCCCAGATACGCAGTATTTT
CASSQVGLAPDTQYF
>TRBV6-4|few|14|NA|TRBJ2-1
TGTGCCAGCAGTGACGGGACTCAGAGCCATGAGCAGTTCTTC
CASSDGTQSHEQFF
>TRBV4-2|NA|14|TRBD1|TRBJ2-5
TGTGCCAGCAGCCTTGGACAGGGACAAGAGACCCAGTACTTC
CASSLGQGQETQYF
>TRBV2|NA|14|TRBD2|TRBJ2-7
TGTGCCAGTACGTTAACTAGCGGGAGCGGGCAGCAGTACTTC
CASTLTSGSGQQYF
>TRBV5-1|NA|15|TRBD1|TRBJ2-5
TGCGCCAGCAGCCATCGGACAGGGATCATGGAGACCCAGTACTTC
CASSHRTGIMETQYF
>TRBV4-1|NA|15|NA|TRBJ2-7
TGCGCCAGCAGCCAAGGAGGCCGAAGCTCCTACGAGCAGTACTTC
CASSQGGRSSYEQYF
>TRBV3-1/TRBV3-2|NA|17|NA|TRBJ1-3
TGTGCCAGCAGTCCGCTAGGGTCAATTGGCTCTGGAAACACCATATATTTT
CASSPLGSIGSGNTIYF
>TRBV13|NA|14|NA|TRBJ1-2
TGTGCCAGCAGCTTAGAGGGTCAGGGAGGAAGCTACACCTTC
CASSLEGQGGSYTF
>TRBV28|once|16|NA|TRBJ1-1
TGTGCCAGCAGACCCCAACTCCCCTCGGAGAACACTGAAGCTTTCTTT
CASRPQLPSENTEAFF
>TRBV30|few|12|NA|TRBJ1-2
TGTGCCTGGAGTGGAGGGAACTATGGCTACACCTTC
CAWSGGNYGYTF
>TRBV9|NA|13|NA|TRBJ1-1
TGTGCCAGCAGCGTGACGGTTGGCACTGAAGCTTTCTTT
CASSVTVGTEAFF
>TRBV6-5|few|14|NA|TRBJ1-6
TGTGCCAGCGGTCGAACAGGGTATAATTCACCCCTCCACTTT
CASGRTGYNSPLHF
>TRBV3-1/TRBV3-2|NA|14|TRBD1|TRBJ1-5
TGTGCCAGCAGCCAGGGACAGGGTACTCAGCCCCAGCATTTT
CASSQGQGTQPQHF
>TRBV2|few|15|NA|TRBJ2-7
TGTGCCAGCAGTGAAGGGCAGGGGGGAAATTACGAGCAGTACTTC
CASSEGQGGNYEQYF
>TRBV3-1/TRBV3-2|medium-sized|16|NA|TRBJ1-6
TGTGCCAGCAGCCAAGACCCAGTCCTCTATAATTCACCCCTCCACTTT
CASSQDPVLYNSPLHF
>TRBV11-2|NA|15|TRBD1|TRBJ1-4
TGTGCCAGCAGCATCGACAGGGGGCGCGCTGAAAAACTGTTTTTT
CASSIDRGRAEKLFF
>TRBV6-5|NA|13|NA|TRBJ2-3
TGTGCCAGCAGGGACCCGGTGGTAGATACGCAGTATTTT
CASRDPVVDTQYF
>TRBV24-1|NA|15|NA|TRBJ2-3
TGTGCCACCAGTGATTTGGACAGACGCACAGATACGCAGTATTTT
CATSDLDRRTDTQYF
>TRBV3-1/TRBV3-2|NA|15|NA|TRBJ1-6
TGTGCCAGCAGCCAAGGGGGGATGAATAATTCACCCCTCCACTTT
CASSQGGMNNSPLHF
>TRBV19|NA|14|NA|TRBJ1-1
TGTGCCAGTAGGGACCTCAGGGTAAACACTGAAGCTTTCTTT
CASRDLRVNTEAFF
>TRBV7-2|NA|13|NA|TRBJ2-1
TGTGCCAGCAGCCCCCAGCCAAGAGGTGAGCAGTTCTTC
CASSPQPRGEQFF
>TRBV6-4|NA|15|TRBD2|TRBJ2-1
TGTGCCAGCAGTCTAGAGACTAGCGGGACCAGTGAGCAGTTCTTC
CASSLETSGTSEQFF
>TRBV2|few|15|TRBD1|TRBJ2-2
TGTGCCAGCAGTAGCCGGGACAGCGTCACCGGGGAGCTGTTTTTT
CASSSRDSVTGELFF
>TRBV3-1/TRBV3-2|NA|12|TRBD1|TRBJ2-1
TGTGCCAGCAGCCCAGGGGGCATTGAGCAGTTCTTC
CASSPGGIEQFF
>TRBV9|once|14|NA|TRBJ2-1
TGTGCCAGCAGCGTCCGCGGACAATACAATGAGCAGTTCTTC
CASSVRGQYNEQFF
>TRBV2|few|12|NA|TRBJ1-5
TGTGCCAGCTCGGGGCCAGGCCAGCCCCAGCATTTT
CASSGPGQPQHF
>TRBV27|NA|16|NA|TRBJ1-2
TGTGCCAGCAGCCAAAAAGGGCGGGGGCTGCCGTATGGCTACACCTTC
CASSQKGRGLPYGYTF
>TRBV7-8|NA|13|TRBD1|TRBJ1-2
TGTGCCAGCAGCTTACAGGGGGATTATGGCTACACCTTC
CASSLQGDYGYTF
>TRBV3-1/TRBV3-2|NA|17|TRBD2|TRBJ2-5
TGTGCCAGCAGCCAAGTTTTAGCGGGGGTGTATCAAGAGACCCAGTACTTC
CASSQVLAGVYQETQYF
>TRBV5-1|NA|13|TRBD1|TRBJ1-1
TGCGCCAGCAGCTTGGGGACAGGGGGGGAAGCTTTCTTT
CASSLGTGGEAFF
>TRBV3-1/TRBV3-2|NA|15|TRBD2|TRBJ2-7
TGTGCCAGCAGCCAAGAGACTAGCGGGGTGGGGGAGCAGTACTTC
CASSQETSGVGEQYF
>TRBV9|NA|16|TRBD1|TRBJ1-4
TGTGCCAGCAGCGGTTCGACAGGGGGAGGGGGTGAAAAACTGTTTTTT
CASSGSTGGGGEKLFF
>TRBV6-2/TRBV6-3|NA|18|TRBD1|TRBJ1-1
TGTGCCAGCAGTTTACCATCGACAGGGCTCCGCTTGAACACTGAAGCTTTCTTT
CASSLPSTGLRLNTEAFF
>TRBV5-1|NA|12|NA|TRBJ2-7
TGCGCCAGCAGCGCTGGTCTGAGGGAGCAGTACTTC
CASSAGLREQYF
>TRBV11-2|NA|13|NA|TRBJ1-1
TGTGCCAGCAGCTTCAAGGGAAACACTGAAGCTTTCTTT
CASSFKGNTEAFF
>TRBV30|NA|14|TRBD2|TRBJ2-7
TGTGCCATGTCTAGCGGGAAATCATCCTACGAGCAGTACTTC
CAMSSGKSSYEQYF
>TRBV7-9|NA|16|NA|TRBJ1-2
TGTGCCAGCAGCTTAGGGACTACAGGAATCCACTATGGCTACACCTTC
CASSLGTTGIHYGYTF
>TRBV2|NA|15|NA|TRBJ2-7
TGTGCCAGCAGGGAAACAGGCTTCTTCTCCTACGAGCAGTACTTC
CASRETGFFSYEQYF
>TRBV12-3/TRBV12-4|NA|12|NA|TRBJ2-1
TGTGCCAGCAGTCCGGGGCTCAATGAGCAGTTCTTC
CASSPGLNEQFF
>TRBV10-2|NA|13|TRBD2|TRBJ2-3
TGCGCCAGCACTTTAGCGGGAGAAGATACGCAGTATTTT
CASTLAGEDTQYF
>TRBV6-4|few|18|TRBD1|TRBJ2-2
TGTGCCAGCAGTGACAGACTTCGGACAGGGTCGAACACCGGGGAGCTGTTTTTT
CASSDRLRTGSNTGELFF
>TRBV19|few|15|NA|TRBJ1-5
TGTGCCAGTAGTATTCGAGGGTCAACTTATCAGCCCCAGCATTTT
CASSIRGSTYQPQHF
>TRBV19|NA|15|TRBD2|TRBJ2-1
TGTGCCAGTAGTATAAAGCGGGGGGGGCGTCCTGAGCAGTTCTTC
CASSIKRGGRPEQFF
>TRBV7-8|NA|13|NA|TRBJ1-1
TGTGCCAGCAGCCACAGGGAAGGCGGTTGGGCTTTCTTT
CASSHREGGWAFF
>TRBV5-4|few|15|NA|TRBJ2-1
TGTGCCAGCAGCTTGGGAGGGATGATATACAATGAGCAGTTCTTC
CASSLGGMIYNEQFF
>TRBV18|NA|13|TRBD1|TRBJ1-2
TGTGCCAGCTCACCAGAATCGGGACAGGGGGCGAAGTTC
CASSPESGQGAKF
>TRBV5-4|NA|19|TRBD2|TRBJ2-2
TGTGCCAGCAGCAGGCCGGGACTAGCGGGAGGGCCGAGCACCGGGGAGCTGTTTTTT
CASSRPGLAGGPSTGELFF
>TRBV2|medium-sized|16|TRBD2|TRBJ2-7
TGTGCCAGCAGTGATGGGGGGACTAGCGGGGGTTACGAGCAGTACTTC
CASSDGGTSGGYEQYF